What follows describes a single TCR beta chain. Its antigen is still unknown. Lactation, pregnancy, other autoimmune disease or uncontrolled infection excluded patients. The sample is drawn from a study of T cells in Graves' hyperthyroidism and ophthalmopathy. Regions amplified from RNA transcripts were the TCR beta CDR3 regions. The primer set for the first-round RT-PCR of the TCR CDR3 was HTBI. TCRdb reanalysed the multiplex PCR reads using MiXCR and keeps one entry per CDR3 protein. The sample has approximately 560,000 distinct CDR3 sequences; 35% to 55% are singletons. General study points: Ophthalmopathy was identified by the model a median roughly six months ahead of onset. Blood also carried most thyroid clonotypes expanded above 0.001. Ophthalmopathy was separated from stable hyperthyroidism by a 13 V-J model.

CDR3 length: 16 residues. Germline V gives CDR1 SGHKS, CDR2 YYEKEE (reference sequence). V dropped 0 bases and J dropped 4; count of bases not matched to a gene: 8. The source of this sequence is a young woman with Graves' hyperthyroidism. The chain uses TRBV5-5 and TRBJ2-5; 8 bases align to TRBD2. The sequencing input was peripheral blood or thyroid tissue (not recorded which). This CDR3 is CASSLAAGVPTETQYF. The CDR3 DNA sequence: TGTGCCAGCAGCTTGGCAGCGGGAGTCCCCACAGAGACCCAGTACTTC.